A single sample is the source of the 10 T cell receptor beta chains below, sequenced in a study of human T cells and chemical hapten exposure (dated by TCRdb to the early 2020s). Libraries were prepared through RACE. The listed sequencing device is NextSeq 500. TCRdb reanalyzed the raw reads on its own, using fastp at Q25 for trimming and MiXCR for clone calling, and kept in-frame beta chains. Every CDR3 protein is listed once, alongside the most common genes and DNA of its rows. Here the sample has 300,000 to 400,000 distinct CDR3 sequences; 4.5% to 6% occur a single time. The top ten clones comprise roughly 2.6% of the sample. According to the study, the label for this sample's time point signals: pre-sensitization, week 0. The treatment or condition label corresponds to: therapeutic diphenylcyclopropenone sensitization with weekly scalp DPC. The sample here was whole blood, taken in connection with sensitization to the hapten diphenylcyclopropenone (DPC). The origin of the receptors is a woman in her forties or fifties with alopecia areata. Some clones in this sample may be carry-over from other donors' samples.

This clonotype was counted many times. V is TRBV20-1 and J is TRBJ2-4, with TRBD1 as a possible D gene (7 bases). The V gene's germline CDR1 is DFQATT and CDR2 SNEGSKA (reference sequence). There are 15 residues in the CDR3. With 3 bases removed from V and 4 bases from J, the gap between germline ends came to 16 bases. The CDR3: CSASPKQGTKNIQYF. CDR3 nucleotide sequence: TGCAGTGCTAGCCCCAAACAGGGGACTAAAAACATTCAGTACTTC.

A remark on this clonotype: The final CDR3 position lacks the conserved phenylalanine or tryptophan, pointing to a likely read error. The genes are TRBV5-1 and TRBJ2-7, with D perhaps given as TRBD1 or TRBD2 (6 bases each). Trimming cost V 4 bases and J 2 bases, with 13 bases left between them. This CDR3 is 14 amino acids long. Germline CDR1 and CDR2: SGHRS and YFSETQ. In DNA form, the CDR3 reads TGCGCCAGCAGCCCAGGAGGGGGAACCTACGAGCAGTACCTC. Encoded protein: CASSPGGGTYEQYL.

A few counts support this clonotype. V usage is TRBV5-1 and J usage is TRBJ2-7; D is uncertain. The CDR3 length is 13 residues. Germline lookup yields CDR1 SGHRS and CDR2 YFSETQ. Trimming left V 2 bases short and J 3 bases short, with 9 bases between. This CDR3 is CASSFTRNYEQYF. CDR3 DNA sequence: TGCGCCAGCAGCTTTACGCGGAACTACGAGCAGTACTTC.

This clonotype occurred many times. This chain joins TRBV6-5 and TRBJ2-7; 9 positions match TRBD1. The V gene end was trimmed by 4 bases and the J gene end by 6 bases; junction bases not matched to a gene: 7. Germline V gene data show CDR1 as MNHEY and CDR2 as SVGAGI. This CDR3 is built from 14 residues. The CDR3 region is CASSSPGQGPEQYF. The CDR3 nucleotides read TGTGCCAGCAGTTCCCCGGGACAGGGTCCCGAGCAGTACTTC.

Only a few counts were recorded for this clonotype. J is TRBJ1-1 and V is TRBV18; no clear D. Trimming removed 2 bases from V and 1 base from J, with 8 bases in between. Germline V CDR1 and CDR2: KGHSH, LQKENI. The CDR3 contains 14 residues. CDR3 protein: CASSPESRNTEAFF. The CDR3 nucleotides read TGTGCCAGCTCACCAGAGAGCAGGAACACTGAAGCTTTCTTT. Based on the CDR3 plus reference TRBV18 and TRBJ1-1, the full variable domain is NAGVMQNPRHLVRRRGQEARLRCSPMKGHSHVYWYRQLPEEGLKFMVYLQKENIIDESGMPKERFSAEFPKEGPSILRIQQVVRGDSAAYFCASSPESRNTEAFFGQGTRLTVV.

This clonotype has ten or more counts. The genes are TRBV6-5 and TRBJ2-2; 11 positions agree with TRBD1. The germline V gene has CDR1 MNHEY and CDR2 SVGAGI. There are 15 residues in the CDR3. Losses at the gene ends were 4 bases for V and 7 bases for J; bases not matched to a gene: 5. The DNA of the CDR3 is TGTGCCAGCAGTTTAGGACAGGGGGCTAGCGGGGAGCTGTTTTTT. This encodes CASSLGQGASGELFF.

The table lists this clonotype with a few counts. The chain has TRBV5-5 and TRBJ1-1; D unclear. Per germline, CDR1 SGHKS and CDR2 YYEKEE (reference sequence). V was clipped by 2 bases and J by 7 bases, with 18 bases between them. This CDR3 contains 15 residues. The CDR3 loop reads CASSLTLLETLEAFF. The CDR3 DNA follows: TGTGCCAGCAGCTTAACCCTTTTGGAAACACTTGAAGCTTTCTTT.

The gene calls are TRBV14 and TRBJ1-2; D unresolved. Per germline, CDR1 SGHDN and CDR2 FVKESK. This CDR3 has 12 residues. The V end was cut by 4 bases, the J end by 5 bases, with 8 bases between. The CDR3 loop is CASSRERYGYTF. CDR3 DNA: TGTGCCAGCAGCCGAGAACGTTATGGCTACACCTTC. Using reference TRBV14 and TRBJ1-2 for the parts outside the CDR3, the full variable domain is EAGVTQFPSHSVIEKGQTVTLRCDPISGHDNLYWYRRVMGKEIKFLLHFVKESKQDESGMPNNRFLAERTGGTYSTLKVQPAELEDSGVYFCASSRERYGYTFGSGTRLTVV.

The rearrangement joins TRBV7-9 to TRBJ2-3; 10 bases align to TRBD2. The germline CDR1 and CDR2 sequences are SEHNR and FQNEAQ (reference sequence). The CDR3 has 15 residues. V gave up 5 bases and J gave up 3 bases; unmatched junction bases: 5. The CDR3 spells CASSPSGSETDTQYF. CDR3 nucleotides: TGTGCCAGCAGCCCTAGCGGGAGCGAAACAGATACGCAGTATTTT.

This clonotype was recorded many times. This CDR3 reads CASLPPSRNAGINQPQHF. DNA of the CDR3: TGTGCCAGTCTACCCCCCTCCCGCAATGCAGGGATCAATCAGCCCCAGCATTTT. The chain combines TRBV28 with TRBJ1-5, with a possible D match to TRBD1 (5 bases). There are 18 residues in the CDR3. Between the trimmed V and J ends, which lost 9 bases and 3 bases, there was a span of 27 bases. Germline-derived CDR1 and CDR2 are MDHEN and SYDVKM.